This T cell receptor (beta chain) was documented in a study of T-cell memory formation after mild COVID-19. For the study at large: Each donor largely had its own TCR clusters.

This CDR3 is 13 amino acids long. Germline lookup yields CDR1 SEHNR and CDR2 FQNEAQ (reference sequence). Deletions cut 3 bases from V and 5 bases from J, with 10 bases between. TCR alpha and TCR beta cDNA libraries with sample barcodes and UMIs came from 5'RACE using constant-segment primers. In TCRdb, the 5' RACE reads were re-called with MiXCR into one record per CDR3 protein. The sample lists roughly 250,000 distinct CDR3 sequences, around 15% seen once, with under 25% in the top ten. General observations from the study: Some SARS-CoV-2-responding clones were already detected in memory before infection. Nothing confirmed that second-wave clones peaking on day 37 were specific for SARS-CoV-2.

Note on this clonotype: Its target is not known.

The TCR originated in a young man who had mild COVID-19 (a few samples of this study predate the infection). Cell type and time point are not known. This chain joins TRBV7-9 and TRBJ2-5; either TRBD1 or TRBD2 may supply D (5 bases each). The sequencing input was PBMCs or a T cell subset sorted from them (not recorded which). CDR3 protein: CASSLAGTETQYF. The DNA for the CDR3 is TGTGCCAGCAGCTTGGCAGGGACGGAGACCCAGTACTTC.